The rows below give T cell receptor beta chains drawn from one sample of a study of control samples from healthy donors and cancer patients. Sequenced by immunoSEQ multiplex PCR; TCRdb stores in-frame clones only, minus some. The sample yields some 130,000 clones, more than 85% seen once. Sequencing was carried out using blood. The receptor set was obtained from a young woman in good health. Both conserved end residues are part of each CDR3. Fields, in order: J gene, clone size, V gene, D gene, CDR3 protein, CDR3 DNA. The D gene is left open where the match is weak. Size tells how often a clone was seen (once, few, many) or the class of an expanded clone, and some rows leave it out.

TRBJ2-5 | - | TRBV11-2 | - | CASSLGRTETQYF | TGTGCCAGCAGCTTGGGGAGGACAGAGACCCAGTACTTC
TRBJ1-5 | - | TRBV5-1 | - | CASSSGENQPQHF | TGCGCCAGCAGCTCAGGGGAGAATCAGCCCCAGCATTTT
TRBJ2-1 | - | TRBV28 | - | CASSEIGGTYNEQFF | TGTGCCAGCAGTGAGATCGGCGGGACATACAATGAGCAGTTCTTC
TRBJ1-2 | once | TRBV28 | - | CASSLYRVTYGYTF | TGTGCCAGCAGTTTATATAGGGTGACCTATGGCTACACCTTC
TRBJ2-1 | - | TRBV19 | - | CASNTPNRVYNEQFF | TGTGCCAGTAATACACCTAACAGGGTTTACAATGAGCAGTTCTTC
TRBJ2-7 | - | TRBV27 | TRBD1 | CASSLSGQGRHEQYF | TGTGCCAGCAGTTTATCGGGACAGGGTCGCCACGAGCAGTACTTC
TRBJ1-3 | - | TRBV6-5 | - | CASSYGGGSGNTIYF | TGTGCCAGCAGTTACGGTGGTGGCTCTGGAAACACCATATATTTT
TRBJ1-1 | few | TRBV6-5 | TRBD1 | CASRPDRVGTEAFF | TGTGCCAGCAGACCCGACAGGGTGGGCACTGAAGCTTTCTTT
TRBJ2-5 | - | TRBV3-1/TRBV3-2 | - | CASSQDRRSIGGKETQYF | TGTGCCAGCAGCCAAGATAGGAGAAGTATTGGTGGGAAAGAGACCCAGTACTTC
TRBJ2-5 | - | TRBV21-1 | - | CASSNPTPQEDF | TGTGCCAGCAGCAACCCTACGCCCCAGGAGGACTTC
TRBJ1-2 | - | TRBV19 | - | CASIGVQGGVSGYTF | TGTGCCAGTATTGGGGTCCAAGGGGGGGTTAGTGGCTACACCTTC
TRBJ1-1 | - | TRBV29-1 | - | CSVDDVEAFF | TGCAGCGTTGACGACGTAGAAGCTTTCTTT
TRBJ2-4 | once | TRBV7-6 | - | CASSPGGKNIQYF | TGTGCCAGCAGCCCCGGGGGCAAAAACATTCAGTACTTC
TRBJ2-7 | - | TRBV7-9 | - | CASSTESGLGKQYF | TGTGCCAGCAGCACCGAGTCAGGGCTGGGCAAGCAGTACTTC
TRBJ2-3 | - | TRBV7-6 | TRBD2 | CASSLLAGGGAGDTQYF | TGTGCCAGCAGCTTACTTGCGGGGGGGGGAGCCGGAGATACGCAGTATTTT
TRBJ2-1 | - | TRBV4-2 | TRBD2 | CASSQRTSPNEQFF | TGTGCCAGCAGCCAAAGGACTAGCCCCAATGAGCAGTTCTTC
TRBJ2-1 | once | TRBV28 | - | CASSLPTGTYNEQFF | TGTGCCAGCAGTCTGCCTACCGGAACCTACAATGAGCAGTTCTTC
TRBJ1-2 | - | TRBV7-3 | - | CASSLAGEDLASYTF | TGTGCCAGCAGCTTAGCGGGAGAGGACCTTGCGAGCTACACCTTC
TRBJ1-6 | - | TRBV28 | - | CASRGRWALEPLHF | TGTGCCAGCAGGGGTCGGTGGGCCCTTGAACCCCTCCACTTT
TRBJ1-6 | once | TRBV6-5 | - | CASSYLLGNSPLHF | TGTGCCAGCAGTTACCTCCTTGGGAATTCACCCCTCCACTTT
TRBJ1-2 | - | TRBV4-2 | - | CASSQEGVRYTF | TGTGCCAGCAGCCAAGAGGGAGTGAGGTACACCTTC
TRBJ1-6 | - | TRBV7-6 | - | CASSLGSRGNNSPLHF | TGTGCCAGCAGCTTAGGTTCTCGTGGGAATAATTCACCCCTCCACTTT
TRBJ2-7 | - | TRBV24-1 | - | CATSDEEQGWFYEQYF | TGTGCCACCAGTGATGAGGAGCAGGGATGGTTCTACGAGCAGTACTTC
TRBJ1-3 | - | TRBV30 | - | CAWSRAYTSSGNTIYF | TGTGCCTGGAGTAGAGCTTACACGAGCTCTGGAAACACCATATATTTT
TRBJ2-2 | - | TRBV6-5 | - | CASRMTVHLTGELFF | TGTGCCAGCAGGATGACAGTCCACCTCACCGGGGAGCTGTTTTTT
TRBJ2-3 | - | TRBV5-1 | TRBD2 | CASSLAGTTDRYF | TGCGCCAGCAGCTTGGCCGGGACTACAGATCGGTATTTT
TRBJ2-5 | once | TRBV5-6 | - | CASSPPPGHPLSAQYF | TGTGCCAGCAGCCCCCCACCGGGACACCCCCTTTCAGCCCAGTACTTC
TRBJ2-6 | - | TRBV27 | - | CASSLGGAGANVLTF | TGTGCCAGCAGTTTAGGAGGGGCTGGGGCCAACGTCCTGACTTTC
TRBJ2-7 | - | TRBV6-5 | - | CASSYGWSGEQYF | TGTGCCAGCAGTTACGGGTGGAGTGGGGAGCAGTACTTC
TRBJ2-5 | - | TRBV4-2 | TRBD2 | CASSQGGYVRLAGRKQETQYF | TGTGCCAGCAGCCAAGGTGGTTACGTAAGACTAGCGGGAAGAAAGCAAGAGACCCAGTACTTC
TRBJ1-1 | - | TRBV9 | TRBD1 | CASSGGPIQDRGIYTEAFF | TGTGCCAGCAGCGGAGGGCCGATTCAGGACAGGGGAATCTACACTGAAGCTTTCTTT
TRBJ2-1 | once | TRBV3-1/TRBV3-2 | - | CASSQLSNEQFF | TGTGCCAGCAGCCAGCTTAGCAATGAGCAGTTCTTC
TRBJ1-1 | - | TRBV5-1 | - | CASSSRTAIGTEAFF | TGCGCCAGCAGCTCCCGAACGGCCATTGGGACTGAAGCTTTCTTT
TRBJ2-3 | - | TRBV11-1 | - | CASSLVPAKDTQYF | TGTGCCAGCAGCTTAGTCCCGGCGAAGGATACGCAGTATTTT
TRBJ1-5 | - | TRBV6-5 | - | CASSNNQPQHF | TGTGCCAGCAGTAATAATCAGCCCCAGCATTTT
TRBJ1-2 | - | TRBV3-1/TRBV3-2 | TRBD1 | CASSQEGTGLYGYTF | TGTGCCAGCAGCCAAGAAGGGACAGGGCTCTATGGCTACACCTTC
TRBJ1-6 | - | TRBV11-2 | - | CASSLVGGDSPLHF | TGTGCCAGCAGCTTAGTGGGGGGCGATTCACCCCTCCACTTT
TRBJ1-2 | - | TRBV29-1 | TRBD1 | CSVLGQGSGYTF | TGCAGCGTGCTTGGACAGGGCAGTGGCTACACCTTC
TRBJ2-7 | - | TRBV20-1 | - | CSASNAGNEQYF | TGCAGTGCTAGTAACGCGGGTAACGAGCAGTACTTC
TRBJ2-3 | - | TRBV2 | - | CASSAIAVTDTQYF | TGTGCCAGCAGTGCTATAGCGGTCACAGATACGCAGTATTTT
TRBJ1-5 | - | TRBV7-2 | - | CASSLSSRISNQPQHF | TGTGCCAGCAGCTTATCCAGCAGGATAAGCAATCAGCCCCAGCATTTT
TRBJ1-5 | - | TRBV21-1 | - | CASRTLGDGDQPQHF | TGTGCCAGCAGAACCCTGGGGGACGGTGATCAGCCCCAGCATTTT